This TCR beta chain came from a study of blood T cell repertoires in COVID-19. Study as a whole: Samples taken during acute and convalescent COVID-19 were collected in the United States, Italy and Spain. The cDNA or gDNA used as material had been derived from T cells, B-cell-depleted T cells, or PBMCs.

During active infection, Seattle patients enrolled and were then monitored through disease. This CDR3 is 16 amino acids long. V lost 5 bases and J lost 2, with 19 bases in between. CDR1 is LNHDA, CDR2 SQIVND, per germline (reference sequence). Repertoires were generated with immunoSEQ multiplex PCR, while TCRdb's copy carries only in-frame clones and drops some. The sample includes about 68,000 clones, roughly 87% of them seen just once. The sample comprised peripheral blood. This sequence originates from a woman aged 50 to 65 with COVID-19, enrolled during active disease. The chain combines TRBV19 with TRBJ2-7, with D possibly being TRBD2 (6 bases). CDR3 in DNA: TGTGCCAGTAGTCGGAGTGGGGGAGGACGTACCTACGAGCAGTACTTC. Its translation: CASSRSGGGRTYEQYF.